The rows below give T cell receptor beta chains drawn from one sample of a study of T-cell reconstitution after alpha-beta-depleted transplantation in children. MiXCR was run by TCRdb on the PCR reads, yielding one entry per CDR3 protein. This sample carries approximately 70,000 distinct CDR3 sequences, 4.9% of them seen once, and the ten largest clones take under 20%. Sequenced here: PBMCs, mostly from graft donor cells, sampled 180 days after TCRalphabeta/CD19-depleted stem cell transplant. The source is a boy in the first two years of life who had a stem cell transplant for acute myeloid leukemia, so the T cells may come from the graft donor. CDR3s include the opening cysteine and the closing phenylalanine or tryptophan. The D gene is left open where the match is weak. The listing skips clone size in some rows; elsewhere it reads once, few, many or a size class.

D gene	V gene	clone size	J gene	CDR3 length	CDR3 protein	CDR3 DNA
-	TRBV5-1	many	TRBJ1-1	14	CASSPTQVNTEAFF	TGCGCCAGCAGCCCCACTCAGGTTAACACTGAAGCTTTCTTT
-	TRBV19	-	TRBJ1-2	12	CASRTANYGYTF	TGTGCCAGTCGGACAGCTAACTATGGCTACACCTTC
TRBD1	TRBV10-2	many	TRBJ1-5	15	CASSHRQGMNQPQHF	TGCGCCAGCAGCCACAGACAGGGGATGAATCAGCCCCAGCATTTT
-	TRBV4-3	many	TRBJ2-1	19	CASSQLKGAPGSSYNEQFF	TGCGCCAGCAGCCAACTAAAGGGGGCCCCCGGGAGCTCCTACAATGAGCAGTTCTTC
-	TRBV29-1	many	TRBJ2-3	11	CSIRGTDTQYF	TGCAGCATACGCGGCACAGATACGCAGTATTTT
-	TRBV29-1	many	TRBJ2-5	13	CSVEEGGGETQYF	TGCAGCGTTGAGGAGGGAGGCGGAGAGACCCAGTACTTC
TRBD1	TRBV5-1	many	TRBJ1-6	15	CASSLVGRGDSPLHF	TGCGCCAGCAGCTTGGTGGGCAGGGGGGACTCACCCCTCCACTTT
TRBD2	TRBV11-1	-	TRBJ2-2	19	CASSLPGLAAPANTGELFF	TGTGCCAGCAGCTTACCGGGACTAGCGGCCCCCGCGAACACCGGGGAGCTGTTTTTT
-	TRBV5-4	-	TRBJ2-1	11	CAIGLANEQFF	TGTGCCATCGGCTTGGCCAATGAGCAGTTCTTC
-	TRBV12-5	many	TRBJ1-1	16	CASGLGQGPQNTEAFF	TGTGCTAGTGGTTTGGGGCAGGGGCCCCAGAACACTGAAGCTTTCTTT
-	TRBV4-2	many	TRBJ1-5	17	CASSQTLGREGSQPQHF	TGTGCCAGCAGCCAAACCCTGGGCCGTGAGGGGAGTCAGCCCCAGCATTTT
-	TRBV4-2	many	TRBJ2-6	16	CASSRGGGAGANVLTF	TGTGCCAGCAGCCGGGGAGGTGGGGCTGGGGCCAACGTCCTGACTTTC
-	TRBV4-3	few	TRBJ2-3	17	CASSQEVGAWRTDTQYF	TGCGCCAGCAGCCAAGAAGTGGGGGCTTGGAGGACAGATACGCAGTATTTT
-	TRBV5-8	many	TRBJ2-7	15	CASSPMEGSWWEQYF	TGTGCCAGCAGCCCCATGGAAGGGTCTTGGTGGGAGCAGTACTTC
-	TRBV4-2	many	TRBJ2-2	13	CASSQARTGELFF	TGTGCCAGCAGCCAAGCCCGGACCGGGGAGCTGTTTTTT
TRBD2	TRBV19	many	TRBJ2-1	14	CASTAGGARIEQFF	TGTGCCAGTACTGCGGGGGGGGCGCGGATTGAGCAGTTCTTC
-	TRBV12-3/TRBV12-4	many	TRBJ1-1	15	CASSFQGIMNTEAFF	TGTGCCAGCAGTTTCCAGGGAATCATGAACACTGAAGCTTTCTTT
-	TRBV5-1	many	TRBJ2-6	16	CASSFEHLSGANVLTF	TGCGCCAGCAGCTTCGAACACCTCTCTGGGGCCAACGTCCTGACTTTC
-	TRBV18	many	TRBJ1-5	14	CASSPRTQWQPQHF	TGTGCCAGCTCACCACGGACCCAGTGGCAGCCCCAGCATTTT
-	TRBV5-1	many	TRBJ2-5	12	CASSLGVETQYF	TGCGCCAGCAGCTTAGGGGTAGAGACCCAGTACTTC
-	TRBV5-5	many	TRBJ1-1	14	CASRRGRPNTEAFF	TGTGCCAGCAGACGGGGGCGGCCGAACACTGAAGCTTTCTTT
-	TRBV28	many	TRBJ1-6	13	CASSPRVHRALHF	TGTGCCAGCAGTCCCCGAGTCCACCGGGCCCTCCACTTT
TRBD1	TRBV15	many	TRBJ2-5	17	CATSRDRRGPWGETQYF	TGTGCCACCAGCAGAGATCGAAGGGGGCCTTGGGGAGAGACCCAGTACTTC
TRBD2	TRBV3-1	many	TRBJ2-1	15	CASRAGTSNNNEQFF	TGTGCCAGCAGAGCCGGGACTAGCAACAACAATGAGCAGTTCTTC
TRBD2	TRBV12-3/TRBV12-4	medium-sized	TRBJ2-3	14	CASSLAGGPDTQYF	TGTGCCAGCAGTCTAGCGGGGGGGCCAGATACGCAGTATTTT
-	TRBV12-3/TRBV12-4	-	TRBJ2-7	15	CASSQRGDRRHEQYF	TGTGCCAGCAGCCAAAGGGGGGACAGACGACACGAGCAGTACTTC
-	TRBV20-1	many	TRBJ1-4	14	CSARARGGLEKLFF	TGCAGTGCTAGGGCAAGGGGAGGACTTGAAAAACTGTTTTTT
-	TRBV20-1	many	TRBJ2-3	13	CSARGRGTDTQYF	TGCAGTGCGCGAGGACGGGGCACAGATACGCAGTATTTT
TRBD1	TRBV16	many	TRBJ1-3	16	CASSPYRGFSGNTIYF	TGTGCCAGCAGCCCCTACAGGGGATTCTCTGGAAACACCATATATTTT
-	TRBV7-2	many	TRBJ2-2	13	CASSLKYRGELFF	TGTGCCAGCAGCCTGAAATACCGCGGGGAGCTGTTTTTT
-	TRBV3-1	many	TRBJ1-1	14	CASSYGTGPTEAFF	TGTGCCAGCAGCTATGGTACAGGGCCCACTGAAGCTTTCTTT
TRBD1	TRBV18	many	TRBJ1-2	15	CASSPRTGAQDGYTF	TGTGCCAGCTCACCTCGGACAGGGGCACAGGATGGCTACACCTTC
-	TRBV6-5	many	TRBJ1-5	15	CASNPVASSGQPQHF	TGTGCCAGCAATCCCGTGGCCTCTTCTGGCCAGCCCCAGCATTTT
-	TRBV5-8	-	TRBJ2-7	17	CASSLPQWAGSAYEQYF	TGTGCCAGCAGCCTGCCCCAATGGGCGGGGTCAGCCTACGAGCAGTACTTC